The rows below give T cell receptor beta chains drawn from one sample of a study of cytomegalovirus exposure and HLA in healthy donors. Method: immunoSEQ multiplex PCR; TCRdb's copy keeps in-frame clones and lacks some. The table records about 200,000 clones, roughly 83% of them present only once. Sequences were obtained from PBMCs. The receptors here all came from a male donor in good health and CMV-seropositive. Each CDR3 is given with its conserved first and last residue. D genes are given only for firm matches. Clone size is given for some rows only: seen once, a few or many times, or a class if the clone is expanded.

NA 12 NA TRBJ1-2 TRBV10-3 CAISVGAPGYTF TGTGCCATCAGTGTAGGGGCTCCTGGCTACACCTTC
NA 16 NA TRBJ2-5 TRBV7-6 CASSFSAEGMEETQYF TGTGCCAGCAGCTTCTCAGCGGAGGGGATGGAAGAGACCCAGTACTTC
TRBD1 16 NA TRBJ2-2 TRBV10-3 CAISEEDRVTPGELFF TGTGCCATCAGTGAGGAAGACAGGGTAACACCCGGGGAGCTGTTTTTT
NA 11 NA TRBJ1-1 TRBV29-1 CSVASLTEAFF TGCAGCGTGGCCTCTCTGACTGAAGCTTTCTTT
NA 11 NA TRBJ2-3 TRBV14 CASSWEDTQYF TGTGCCAGCAGCTGGGAGGATACGCAGTATTTT
TRBD2 16 NA TRBJ2-3 TRBV6-6 CASSPGLAEGTDTQYF TGTGCCAGCAGTCCCGGACTAGCGGAAGGCACAGATACGCAGTATTTT
TRBD2 14 NA TRBJ2-2 TRBV2 CASSRLASTGELFF TGTGCCAGCAGTAGACTAGCAAGCACCGGGGAGCTGTTTTTT
NA 14 NA TRBJ2-5 TRBV7-6 CASSFLRSQETQYF TGTGCCAGCAGCTTCCTGCGGAGTCAAGAGACCCAGTACTTC
TRBD1 19 NA TRBJ1-3 TRBV5-1 CASSLAPGQPDLSGNTIYF TGCGCCAGCAGCTTAGCCCCGGGACAGCCGGATCTATCTGGAAACACCATATATTTT
TRBD2 15 NA TRBJ2-7 TRBV5-8 CASSLGSGGSNEQYF TGTGCCAGCAGCTTGGGTAGCGGGGGGAGCAACGAGCAGTACTTC
TRBD2 15 NA TRBJ2-5 TRBV5-1 CASSLLLSGEETQYF TGCGCCAGCAGCTTACTCCTTAGCGGGGAAGAGACCCAGTACTTC
NA 14 NA TRBJ2-5 TRBV5-6 CASSRERVTVAQYF TGTGCCAGCAGCCGCGAGCGGGTTACGGTGGCCCAGTACTTC
TRBD1 15 NA TRBJ2-7 TRBV5-5 CASSPTGTGGYEQYF TGTGCCAGCAGCCCAACCGGGACAGGGGGATACGAGCAGTACTTC
NA 14 once TRBJ1-2 TRBV7-9 CASSPDGQNYGYTF TGTGCCAGCAGCCCGGACGGACAGAACTATGGCTACACCTTC